A selection of T cell receptor beta chains follows, all from one sample in a study of shared clonotypes between healthy human individuals. Produced via immunoSEQ multiplex PCR; TCRdb's table is partial and in-frame only. The sample comprises about 2.3 million clones, 93% of which are singletons, and 0.39% rests with the top ten. Sample: naive CD4+ T cells from PBMCs. The receptors derive from a man aged 18 to 30 in good health. Some clones in this sample may be carry-over from other donors' samples. Both conserved end residues are part of each CDR3. Clone size is given for some rows only: seen once, a few or many times, or a class if the clone is expanded.

v_gene	j_gene	abundance	CDR3aa
TRBV27	TRBJ2-6	.	CASSGGANVLTF
TRBV7-9	TRBJ2-7	.	CASSLFSGSLAQQYF
TRBV28	TRBJ1-2	.	CASNPGQGSSNYGYTF
TRBV28	TRBJ2-7	.	CASSQGQGPEQYF
TRBV9	TRBJ1-3	.	CASSPGDLAGNTIYF
TRBV7-8	TRBJ2-7	.	CASSLGADRGEQYF
TRBV7-2	TRBJ1-2	.	CASSVSRGKTGFGYTF
TRBV28	TRBJ1-2	.	CASRTRVGPYGYTF
TRBV28	TRBJ2-7	.	CASSPVGASGAHEQYF
TRBV29-1	TRBJ1-1	.	CSVGEGGGAFF
TRBV28	TRBJ1-5	.	CASSLGQGYQPQHF
TRBV28	TRBJ2-7	few	CASSLDRGYEQYF
TRBV5-1	TRBJ2-1	.	CASSSGLLSYNEQFF
TRBV19	TRBJ2-3	.	CASSTPSPTDTQYF
TRBV4-1	TRBJ2-1	.	CASSQVLHGSGGDLGQFF
TRBV29-1	TRBJ2-1	.	CSVCSGYSYNEQFF
TRBV19	TRBJ2-7	.	CASSLHRDRSYEQYF
TRBV19	TRBJ1-1	.	CASSTQTGNTEAFF
TRBV27	TRBJ2-7	.	CASRNPGTGAHEQYF
TRBV27	TRBJ1-1	.	CASSSSRSLTGRAEAFF
TRBV28	TRBJ1-2	.	CASSLGRTGVYGYTF
TRBV6-1	TRBJ1-6	.	CASSGRALDSPLHF
TRBV6-6	TRBJ1-5	few	CASRGLRSGGHQPQHF
TRBV11-2	TRBJ2-2	.	CAGSLVSARNTGELFF
TRBV18	TRBJ1-3	.	CASSPTQGIRGNTIYF
TRBV20-1	.	.	CSARRDYEQYF
TRBV7-2	TRBJ1-5	few	CASSDRFGQPQHF
TRBV7-8	TRBJ1-4	.	CASSPRTGQRGNEKLFF